Below, one TCR beta chain is given with its context. Its target is unknown. With 60 Vbeta and 13 Jbeta primers, the PCR was carried out. TCRdb's table, derived via immunoSEQ multiplex PCR, lists solely in-frame clones and lacks some. This sample carries tens of thousands of clones, roughly 80% of them seen once, and the ten largest clones take 6% to 8%. At collection, donors were nominally healthy, but unrecorded immune exposures were probable. CDR3 length: 16 amino acids. V was cut by 1 base and J by 6 bases, with 15 bases left in between. The germline gives CDR1 KGHSH, CDR2 LQKENI. The data are from a study of cytomegalovirus exposure and HLA in healthy donors. Broader study findings: An ancestry cluster, one associated with Asian ancestry, reportedly showed fewer N-insertions than the roughly 670-donor mean in a later analysis. Presence/absence analyses assumed roughly uniform sequencing depth across donors.

The source material was PBMCs. The receptor was isolated from a woman in her forties or fifties in good health and CMV-seropositive. This chain uses TRBV18 with TRBJ2-2, with a weak D call TRBD2 (6 bases). The CDR3: CASSPLSGDISGELFF. For the CDR3, the DNA is TGTGCCAGCTCACCACTTTCGGGAGACATCTCCGGGGAGCTGTTTTTT. Full variable domain (remainder filled in from reference TRBV18 and TRBJ2-2): NAGVMQNPRHLVRRRGQEARLRCSPMKGHSHVYWYRQLPEEGLKFMVYLQKENIIDESGMPKERFSAEFPKEGPSILRIQQVVRGDSAAYFCASSPLSGDISGELFFGEGSRLTVL.